This passage covers 7 T cell receptor beta chains from one sample sequenced in a study of blood T cell repertoires in COVID-19. Method: immunoSEQ multiplex PCR; TCRdb's copy keeps in-frame clones and lacks some. The sample lists about 78,000 clones; approximately 89% were seen once. Sequencing used peripheral blood. These receptor sequences come from a man aged 45 to 65 with active or convalescent COVID-19.

The V call is TRBV10-3, the J call TRBJ2-1; no clear D. V shed 2 bases and J shed 4 bases, with 3 bases lying between them. This CDR3 is 12 amino acids long. Germline CDR1 reads ENHRY; CDR2 reads SYGVKD. In nucleotides, the CDR3 is TGTGCCATCAGTGAGCCGTACAATGAGCAGTTCTTC. Its translation: CAISEPYNEQFF.

The chain links TRBV6-2 or TRBV6-3 to TRBJ2-4; D perhaps matches TRBD1 (5 bases). Germline lookup yields CDR1 MNHEY and CDR2 SVGEGT. The CDR3 runs to 14 residues. Trimming took 0 bases from V and 4 from J, leaving 7 bases between them. The DNA for the CDR3 is TGTGCCAGCAGTTACTCGACAGCTAAAAACATTCAGTACTTC. Its protein is CASSYSTAKNIQYF.

The chain has TRBV30 and TRBJ1-2, with 8 positions matching TRBD1. Germline V gene data show CDR1 as GTSNPN and CDR2 as SVGIG (reference sequence). There are 14 residues in the CDR3. V was pared by 2 bases and J by 7 bases, with 9 bases of the junction left unmatched. The CDR3 spells CAWSRDRPKGGYTF. As DNA, the CDR3 is TGTGCCTGGAGTAGGGACAGGCCTAAGGGTGGCTACACCTTC.

V and J are TRBV19 and TRBJ2-3, with 12 bases fitting TRBD2. Germline V lookup: CDR1 LNHDA, CDR2 SQIVND (reference sequence). The V and J ends lost 4 bases and 1 base, in that order; junction bases with no gene match: 0. The CDR3 covers 15 residues. The CDR3 nucleotides read TGTGCCAGTAGTAGGACTAGCGGGGGCACAGATACGCAGTATTTT. This codes for CASSRTSGGTDTQYF.

V and J are TRBV19 and TRBJ2-7, with 10 bases aligning to TRBD1. The CDR3 contains 13 residues. The germline CDR1 and CDR2 sequences are LNHDA and SQIVND (reference sequence). V lost 4 bases and J lost 4; bases outside the gene matches: 1. The CDR3 nucleotides read TGTGCCAGTAGTACGGGACAGGGGTACGAGCAGTACGTC. Translating it yields CASSTGQGYEQYV.

V is TRBV9 and J is TRBJ2-2; 7 nucleotides match TRBD2. This CDR3 has 16 amino acids. Per germline, CDR1 SGDLS and CDR2 YYNGEE. After removal of 0 bases from V and 1 base from J, the junction contained 3 bases not matched to a gene. This CDR3 reads CASSVGLAVNTGELFF. The DNA of the CDR3 is TGTGCCAGCAGCGTAGGGCTAGCGGTGAACACCGGGGAGCTGTTTTTT.

The V call is TRBV15, the J call TRBJ2-7; TRBD2 is a possible D gene (5 bases). Trimming took off 8 bases at V and 5 bases at J, with 13 bases between the two ends. The CDR3 spans 12 residues. CDR1 is LNHNV and CDR2 is YYDKDF in the germline V gene (reference sequence). Here the CDR3 reads CATPIAFHEQYF. CDR3 DNA: TGTGCCACCCCTATAGCGTTCCACGAGCAGTACTTC. Full variable domain (rest looked up from reference TRBV15 and TRBJ2-7): DAMVIQNPRYQVTQFGKPVTLSCSQTLNHNVMYWYQQKSSQAPKLLFHYYDKDFNNEADTPDNFQSRRPNTSFCFLDIRSPGLGDTAMYLCATPIAFHEQYFGPGTRLTVT.